In its sample, the clone carrying this T cell receptor beta chain was seen a few times. Its antigen is as yet unknown. The CDR3 length is 12 residues. The germline gives CDR1 MNHEY, CDR2 SMNVEV (reference sequence). Deletions cut 6 bases from V and 5 bases from J, with 8 bases between. TCRdb ran MiXCR on the 5' RACE reads and lists one entry per CDR3 protein. The repertoire holds about 320,000 distinct CDR3 sequences, with 11% as singletons. This sample is drawn from a study of CD8 T cells in ankylosing spondylitis. Study observations and caveats: Disease-linked clones were found to be CD8+ and relatively rare in peripheral blood.

Sequencing was performed on blood, either unsorted or a sorted T cell fraction (not recorded which). The rearrangement links TRBV27 to TRBJ1-5; D gene uncertain. The clonotype originates from a female donor with ankylosing spondylitis or in good health (not recorded which). CDR3: CASRTLDQPQHF. Here the CDR3 DNA reads TGTGCCAGCAGAACCCTTGATCAGCCCCAGCATTTT.